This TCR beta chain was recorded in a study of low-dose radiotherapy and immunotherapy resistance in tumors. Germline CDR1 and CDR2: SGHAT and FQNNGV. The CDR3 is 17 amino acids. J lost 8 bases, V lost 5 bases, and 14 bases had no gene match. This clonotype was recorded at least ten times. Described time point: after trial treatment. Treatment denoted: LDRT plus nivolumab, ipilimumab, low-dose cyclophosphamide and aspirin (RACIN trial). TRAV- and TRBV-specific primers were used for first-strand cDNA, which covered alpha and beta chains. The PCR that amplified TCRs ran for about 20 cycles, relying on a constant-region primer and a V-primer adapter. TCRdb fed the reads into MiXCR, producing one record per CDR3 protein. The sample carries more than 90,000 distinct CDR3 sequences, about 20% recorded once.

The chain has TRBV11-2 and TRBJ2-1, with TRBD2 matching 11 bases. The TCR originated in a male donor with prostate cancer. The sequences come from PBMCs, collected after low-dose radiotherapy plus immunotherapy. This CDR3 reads CASSPFSVAGGPYEQFF. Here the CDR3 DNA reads TGTGCCAGCAGCCCATTCTCGGTAGCGGGGGGGCCGTATGAGCAGTTCTTC.